What follows are 27 T cell receptor beta chains derived from one specimen sequenced in a study of blood T cell repertoires in COVID-19. The protocol was immunoSEQ multiplex PCR, while the TCRdb copy is restricted to in-frame clones and leaves out a portion. The repertoire holds fewer than 60,000 clones, with under 90% as singletons. The sequencing input was peripheral blood. These receptors came from an older man with active or convalescent COVID-19.

V usage is TRBV7-2 and J usage is TRBJ2-7; D ambiguous. Trimming removed 4 bases at V and 3 bases at J, with 25 bases between. In germline, CDR1 is SGHTA, CDR2 FQGNSA. The length of the CDR3 is 18 residues. DNA of the CDR3: TGTGCCAGCAGCTCGAAGTACCAGGAATCCCGACCGTTCTACGAGCAGTACTTC. This gives the protein CASSSKYQESRPFYEQYF.

This rearrangement joins TRBV11-3 to TRBJ2-7; maybe TRBD1 (5 bases). V was shortened by 2 bases and J by 3 bases, with 17 bases between the two germline ends. The CDR3 length is 16 residues. Germline V gene sequence: CDR1 SGHNT, CDR2 YENEEA. CDR3 sequence (DNA): TGTGCCAGCAGCTTATCCTCAGGGTTGGTTAGCTACGAGCAGTACTTC. It translates to CASSLSSGLVSYEQYF.

The rearrangement joins TRBV12-5 to TRBJ1-2; 9 bases match TRBD1. The CDR3 has 15 residues. Unmatched junction bases numbered 5, after V lost 5 bases and J lost 1 base. The germline CDR1 and CDR2 sequences are LGHNT and FRNRAP. The CDR3 nucleotides are TGTGCTAGTGGTCAAACGACAGGGGGTAACTATGGCTACACCTTC. Translated, it gives CASGQTTGGNYGYTF.

The chain couples TRBV28 to TRBJ1-4, with 7 nucleotides matching TRBD1. Per the germline V gene, CDR1 is MDHEN and CDR2 is SYDVKM. CDR3 size: 14 residues. The V gene end was trimmed by 6 bases and the J gene end by 8 bases; junction bases not matched to a gene: 9. CDR3 residues: CASRRQGLREKLFF. The CDR3 DNA reads TGTGCCAGCAGAAGACAGGGATTACGGGAAAAACTGTTTTTT.

The chain joins TRBV9 to TRBJ1-5; 7 nucleotides agree with TRBD1. Germline V CDR1 and CDR2: SGDLS, YYNGEE. The CDR3 is 15 amino acids. The J segment lost 2 bases and the V segment lost 0 bases, leaving 2 bases of the junction unmatched. The DNA of the CDR3 is TGTGCCAGCAGCGTAGGACAGGGAGGCAATCAGCCCCAGCATTTT. Translating gives CASSVGQGGNQPQHF.

This chain links TRBV6-4 with TRBJ2-1, with D perhaps matching TRBD1 (5 bases). This CDR3 has 14 amino acids. V was trimmed by 4 bases and J by 11 bases, leaving 18 bases between them. Per the germline V gene, CDR1 is MRHNA and CDR2 is SNTAGT. The CDR3 region is CASSGQLGQGQQFF. The CDR3 nucleotides are TGTGCCAGCAGTGGACAGCTGGGTCAGGGCCAGCAGTTCTTC.

A single count supports this clone. V and J are TRBV3-1 (or the pseudogene TRBV3-2) and TRBJ2-3, with D hard to call. V was cut by 1 base and J by 8 bases, with 4 bases left in between. CDR3 length: 11 residues. Germline assignment: CDR1 LGHDT and CDR2 YNNKEL (reference sequence). The CDR3 reads CASSQGGTQYF. The CDR3 bases are TGTGCCAGCAGCCAAGGAGGTACGCAGTATTTT.

The rearrangement links TRBV7-5 to TRBJ2-7; the table's TRBD2 call for D was not verified on the DNA. TRBV7-5 is shown as a pseudogene. The CDR3 is made up of 15 amino acids. CDR3: CVRSSGLVEVYEQYF. Written as DNA, the CDR3 is TGTGTCAGAAGTTCGGGACTAGTAGAAGTGTACGAGCAGTACTTC.

This rearrangement joins TRBV29-1 to TRBJ2-1; 9 bases align to TRBD2. The CDR3 contains 13 residues. CDR1 and CDR2 from the germline V gene are SQVTM and ANQGSEA. The CDR3 region is CSARRGGVDEQFF. CDR3 sequence (DNA): TGCAGTGCAAGGCGGGGGGGCGTGGATGAGCAGTTCTTC.

This rearrangement joins TRBV19 to TRBJ1-1; no reliable D call. Germline CDR1 reads LNHDA; CDR2 reads SQIVND (reference sequence). The length of the CDR3 is 12 residues. V shed 5 bases and J shed 3 bases, with 7 bases lying between them. The CDR3 loop reads CASSLQDTEAFF. DNA of the CDR3: TGTGCCAGTAGTCTTCAGGACACTGAAGCTTTCTTT.

This chain uses TRBV3-1 (or the pseudogene TRBV3-2) with TRBJ2-7; D is undetermined. This CDR3 has 17 residues. Trimming removed 0 bases from V and 4 bases from J, with 19 bases in between. Germline V gene lookup returns CDR1 LGHDT and CDR2 YNNKEL (reference sequence). In nucleotides, the CDR3 is TGTGCCAGCAGCCAAGAGCGTCGTCGGTGCCTCTGGTACGAGCAGTACTTC. Its protein is CASSQERRRCLWYEQYF.

The rearrangement joins TRBV10-3 to TRBJ1-4, with 9 bases aligning to TRBD1. The CDR3 is 16 amino acids. The trim removed 0 bases at V and 3 bases at J, leaving 2 bases unmatched. CDR1 is ENHRY, CDR2 SYGVKD, per germline. CDR3 loop: CAISESRTGANEKLFF. CDR3 DNA: TGTGCCATCAGTGAGTCAAGGACAGGGGCTAATGAAAAACTGTTTTTT.

The chain recombines TRBV28 with TRBJ1-2; D not certain. CDR1 is MDHEN and CDR2 is SYDVKM in the germline V gene. Trimming shortened V by 5 bases and J by 8 bases, and 12 bases separated the two germline ends. The length of the CDR3 is 12 residues. The CDR3 DNA reads TGTGCCAGCAGTCCCTCCTCTAGGGGCTACACCTTC. Translation: CASSPSSRGYTF.

The chain employs TRBV9 and TRBJ2-1, with 9 bases aligning to TRBD2. The CDR3 contains 15 residues. In germline, CDR1 is SGDLS, CDR2 YYNGEE. V trimming: 0 bases; J trimming: 6 bases; junction bases outside the gene matches: 4. The chain's CDR3 is CASSVGLAGFNEQFF. The CDR3 DNA sequence: TGTGCCAGCAGCGTAGGGCTAGCGGGGTTCAATGAGCAGTTCTTC.

This rearrangement joins TRBV11-2 to TRBJ2-2; TRBD1 might be the D (6 bases). The CDR3 is made up of 14 amino acids. Germline CDR1 is SGHAT and CDR2 is FQNNGV. Trimming removed 8 bases at V and 7 bases at J, with 17 bases between. Written as DNA, the CDR3 is TGTGCCAGCGGACCCCTTGGGGGCGTCGGGGAGCTGTTTTTT. This gives the protein CASGPLGGVGELFF. The variable domain in full, with the rest retrieved from reference TRBV11-2 and TRBJ2-2, is EAGVAQSPRYKIIEKRQSVAFWCNPISGHATLYWYQQILGQGPKLLIQFQNNGVVDDSQLPKDRFSAERLKGVDSTLKIQPAKLEDSAVYLCASGPLGGVGELFFGEGSRLTVL.

V usage is TRBV24-1 and J usage is TRBJ2-5, with 11 positions matching TRBD1. The CDR3 extends over 16 amino acids. After removal of 3 bases from V and 7 bases from J, the junction contained 9 bases not matched to a gene. Germline loops: CDR1 KGHDR, CDR2 SFDVKD. CDR3 in DNA: TGTGCCACCAGTGATCCTGGACAGGGGGCGGATGGGACCCAGTACTTC. This gives the protein CATSDPGQGADGTQYF.

The chain couples TRBV9 to TRBJ2-1; possible D gene TRBD2, 5 bases. Germline V gene sequence: CDR1 SGDLS, CDR2 YYNGEE. The CDR3 is 14 amino acids. V was cut by 4 bases and J by 4 bases, with 12 bases left in between. CDR3 sequence: CASSPQRRYNEQFF. DNA of the CDR3: TGTGCCAGCAGCCCTCAGCGGAGATACAATGAGCAGTTCTTC.

The chain carries TRBV3-1 (or the pseudogene TRBV3-2) and TRBJ2-3; 7 bases line up with TRBD2. CDR3 length equals 17 residues. V shed 3 bases and J 0 bases; nucleotides not matched to a gene: 9. Germline CDR1 and CDR2: LGHDT and YNNKEL (reference sequence). This chain's CDR3 is CASSQAVAGSSTDTQYF. As DNA, the CDR3 is TGTGCCAGCAGCCAGGCCGTAGCGGGTTCTAGCACAGATACGCAGTATTTT.

This chain connects TRBV4-3 to TRBJ2-7, with a weak D call TRBD1 (6 bases). The CDR3 is 15 residues long. Trimming shortened V by 0 bases and J by 7 bases, and 16 bases separated the two germline ends. Per the germline V gene, CDR1 is LGHNA and CDR2 is YSLEER. The CDR3 nucleotides read TGCGCCAGCAGCCAAGATAGTTCAGGGGCTCGGGAGCAGTACTTC. Its protein is CASSQDSSGAREQYF.

This chain connects TRBV7-8 to TRBJ1-5; tentative D call: TRBD1 (6 bases). Between the trimmed V and J ends, which lost 0 bases and 5 bases, there was a span of 8 bases. The CDR3 has 14 amino acids. Germline V CDR1 and CDR2: SGHVS, FQNEAQ. The CDR3 DNA is TGTGCCAGCAGCTTAGCCCCAGGGGATCAGCCCCAGCATTTT. Its protein is CASSLAPGDQPQHF. The full variable domain, in which reference TRBV7-8 and TRBJ1-5 provide the parts outside the CDR3, is GAGVSQSPRYKVAKRGQDVALRCDPISGHVSLFWYQQALGQGPEFLTYFQNEAQLDKSGLPSDRFFAERPEGSVSTLKIQRTQQEDSAVYLCASSLAPGDQPQHFGDGTRLSIL.

The chain couples TRBV7-2 to TRBJ2-7; tentative D call: TRBD1 (5 bases). Looked up from germline, CDR1 is SGHTA and CDR2 is FQGNSA. The CDR3 contains 13 residues. Trimming removed 8 bases from V and 7 bases from J, with 18 bases in between. CDR3 sequence (DNA): TGTGCCAGCTCTAGGGGCTCCTTGGATGAGCAGTACTTC. The encoded protein is CASSRGSLDEQYF.

The chain employs TRBV6-2 or TRBV6-3 and TRBJ2-2; tentative D call: TRBD2 (5 bases). CDR1 and CDR2 from the germline V gene are MNHEY and SVGEGT. V shed 5 bases and J shed 7 bases, with 14 bases lying between them. The CDR3 contains 14 residues. The CDR3 DNA is TGTGCCAGCAGTACCGCCCGGGATCACGGGGAGCTGTTTTTT. Translation: CASSTARDHGELFF.

V and J are TRBV19 and TRBJ1-5; D gene unclear. V lost 5 bases and J lost 0, with 11 bases in between. Germline-derived CDR1 and CDR2 are LNHDA and SQIVND (reference sequence). The CDR3 is 15 residues long. The CDR3 region has the DNA TGTGCCAGTAGTGGTCCACCTAATAGCAATCAGCCCCAGCATTTT. Protein sequence: CASSGPPNSNQPQHF.

The genes are TRBV19 and TRBJ1-5, with 10 bases fitting TRBD1. The CDR3 runs 15 residues. The trim removed 4 bases at V and 6 bases at J, leaving 6 bases unmatched. Germline values: CDR1 LNHDA, CDR2 SQIVND (reference sequence). CDR3 protein: CASSTRDRGPQPQHF. CDR3 bases: TGTGCCAGTAGTACCCGGGACAGGGGTCCTCAGCCCCAGCATTTT.

This sequence joins TRBV6-2 or TRBV6-3 and TRBJ2-7, with 7 bases that match TRBD2. Germline trimming cut 6 bases from V and 3 bases from J; bases unmatched to any gene: 8. CDR3 length: 14 amino acids. Germline V gene lookup returns CDR1 MNHEY and CDR2 SVGEGT. CDR3 region: CASSQLARFYEQYF. The CDR3 region has the DNA TGTGCCAGCAGCCAACTAGCGAGATTCTACGAGCAGTACTTC.

The J gene is TRBJ1-5, the V gene TRBV28; D is possibly TRBD1 (5 bases). The CDR3 has 15 amino acids. Trimming removed 2 bases at V and 2 bases at J, with 10 bases between. CDR1 and CDR2 (germline): MDHEN, SYDVKM. DNA for the CDR3: TGTGCCAGCAGTTTAGAGGGACTGGGCAATCAGCCCCAGCATTTT. It is translated as CASSLEGLGNQPQHF.

The chain is built from TRBV9 and TRBJ2-5, with TRBD2 matching 9 bases. The CDR3 has 15 amino acids. Germline CDR1 SGDLS, CDR2 YYNGEE. J gave up 4 bases and V 4 bases, and 8 bases lay outside the gene matches. CDR3 nucleotides: TGTGCCAGCAGCCTTGGCGGGGGGGCAGGAGAGACCCAGTACTTC. Translating it yields CASSLGGGAGETQYF.